Sequencing of this T cell receptor beta chain was carried out in a study of blood T cell repertoires in COVID-19. With 5 bases clipped from V and 16 bases from J, the junction kept 6 bases outside the gene matches. This CDR3 is 11 amino acids long. Per the germline V gene, CDR1 is MNHNY and CDR2 is SVGAGI (reference sequence). Generated by immunoSEQ multiplex PCR, the TCRdb table keeps only in-frame clones and is missing some. The sample shows roughly 77,000 clones, roughly 90% of them seen only once. The J gene is TRBJ1-4, the V gene TRBV6-6, with 8 nucleotides matching TRBD1. Specimen: peripheral blood. The clonotype comes from a man over 45 with active COVID-19. The CDR3 coding sequence is TGTGCCAGCAGTCAACAGGGGGAAGAGTTTTTT. Its protein is CASSQQGEEFF.